This T cell receptor beta chain emerged from a study of cytomegalovirus exposure and HLA in healthy donors. A remark on this clone: Its antigen is as yet unknown.

Broader study findings: Generally TCR sequences proved uncommon, though certain public TCRs appeared in numerous donors.

The V end lost 5 bases, the J end lost 4 bases, and 15 bases lay between the germline ends. This CDR3 is 15 amino acids long. Germline-derived CDR1 and CDR2 are SGHTA and FQGNSA. Here immunoSEQ multiplex PCR was the method, and the copy in TCRdb shows in-frame clones only, minus some. The sample consists of under 100,000 clones, over 85% of them appearing once. Sequencing used PBMCs. The source is a woman under 30 in good health and CMV-seronegative. The V gene is TRBV7-2, the J gene TRBJ1-5; D uncertain. The CDR3 loop is CASSVVVESNQPQHF. The CDR3 DNA is TGTGCCAGCAGCGTGGTTGTCGAGTCGAATCAGCCCCAGCATTTT.